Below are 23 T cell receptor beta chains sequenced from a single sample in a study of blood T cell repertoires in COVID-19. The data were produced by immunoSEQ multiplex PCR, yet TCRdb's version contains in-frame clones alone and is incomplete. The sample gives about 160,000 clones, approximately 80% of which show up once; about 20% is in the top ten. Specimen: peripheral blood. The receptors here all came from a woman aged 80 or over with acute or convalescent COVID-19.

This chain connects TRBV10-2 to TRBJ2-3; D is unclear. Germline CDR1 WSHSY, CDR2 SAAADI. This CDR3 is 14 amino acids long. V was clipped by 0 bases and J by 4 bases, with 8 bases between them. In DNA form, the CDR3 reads TGCGCCAGCAGTGAGTCGAGGCATCCAGATACGCAGTATTTT. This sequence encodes CASSESRHPDTQYF.

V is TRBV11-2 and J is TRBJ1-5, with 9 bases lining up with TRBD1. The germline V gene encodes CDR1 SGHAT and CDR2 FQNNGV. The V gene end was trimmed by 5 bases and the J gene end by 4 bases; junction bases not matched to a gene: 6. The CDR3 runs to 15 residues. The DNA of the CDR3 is TGTGCCAGCAGCCAGGGACAGGGCCGGAATCAGCCCCAGCATTTT. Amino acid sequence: CASSQGQGRNQPQHF.

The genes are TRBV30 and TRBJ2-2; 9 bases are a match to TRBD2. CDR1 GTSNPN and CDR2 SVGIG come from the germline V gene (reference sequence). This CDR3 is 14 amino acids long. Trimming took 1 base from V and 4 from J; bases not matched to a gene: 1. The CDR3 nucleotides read TGTGCCTGGAGTGATAGCGGGAGCACCGGGGAGCTGTTTTTT. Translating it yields CAWSDSGSTGELFF.

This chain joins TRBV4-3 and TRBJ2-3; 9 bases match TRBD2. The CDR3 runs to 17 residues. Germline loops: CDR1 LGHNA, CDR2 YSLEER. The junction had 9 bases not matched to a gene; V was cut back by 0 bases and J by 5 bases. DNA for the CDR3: TGCGCCAGCAGCCAAGATTGGGCTAGCGGGGTGATAGATACGCAGTATTTT. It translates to CASSQDWASGVIDTQYF.

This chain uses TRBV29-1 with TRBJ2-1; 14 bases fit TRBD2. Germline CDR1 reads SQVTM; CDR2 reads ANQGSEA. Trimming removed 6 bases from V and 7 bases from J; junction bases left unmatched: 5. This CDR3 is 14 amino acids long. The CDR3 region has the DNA TGCAGCGTCGGGGGACTAGCGGGAGTTAATGAGCAGTTCTTC. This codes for CSVGGLAGVNEQFF.

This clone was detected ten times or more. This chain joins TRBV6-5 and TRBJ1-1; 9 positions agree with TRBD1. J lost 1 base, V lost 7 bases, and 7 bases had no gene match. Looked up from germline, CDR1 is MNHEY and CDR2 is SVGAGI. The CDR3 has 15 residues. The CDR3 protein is CASNRGTGSNTEAFF. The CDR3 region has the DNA TGTGCCAGCAATCGCGGGACAGGGTCGAACACTGAAGCTTTCTTT.

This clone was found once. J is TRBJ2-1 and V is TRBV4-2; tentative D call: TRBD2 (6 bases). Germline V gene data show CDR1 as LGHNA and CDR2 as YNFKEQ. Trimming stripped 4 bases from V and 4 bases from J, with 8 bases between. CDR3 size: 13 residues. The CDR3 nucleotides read TGTGCCAGCAGCCCGGGACTTTACAATGAGCAGTTCTTC. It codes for CASSPGLYNEQFF.

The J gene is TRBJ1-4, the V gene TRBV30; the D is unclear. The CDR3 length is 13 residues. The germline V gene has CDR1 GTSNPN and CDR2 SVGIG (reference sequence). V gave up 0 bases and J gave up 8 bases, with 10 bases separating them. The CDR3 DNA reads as TGTGCCTGGAGTGTATCCGGTACGGAAAAACTGTTTTTT. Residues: CAWSVSGTEKLFF.

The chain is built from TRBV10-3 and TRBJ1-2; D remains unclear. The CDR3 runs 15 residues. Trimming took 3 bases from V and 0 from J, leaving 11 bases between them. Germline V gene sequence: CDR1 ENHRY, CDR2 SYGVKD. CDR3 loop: CAISEARQANYGYTF. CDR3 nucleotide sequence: TGTGCCATCAGTGAAGCCAGGCAAGCTAACTATGGCTACACCTTC.

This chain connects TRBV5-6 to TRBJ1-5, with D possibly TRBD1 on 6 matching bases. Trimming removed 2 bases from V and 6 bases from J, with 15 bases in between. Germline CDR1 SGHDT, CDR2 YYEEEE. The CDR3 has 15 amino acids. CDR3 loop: CASSLSAQGFQPQHF. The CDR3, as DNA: TGTGCCAGCAGCTTAAGTGCGCAGGGGTTTCAGCCCCAGCATTTT.

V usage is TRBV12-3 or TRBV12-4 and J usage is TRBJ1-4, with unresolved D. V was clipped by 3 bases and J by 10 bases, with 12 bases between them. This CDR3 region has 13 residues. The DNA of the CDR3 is TGTGCCAGCAGTTTCCAACTCGGCGGAAAACTGTTTTTT. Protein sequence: CASSFQLGGKLFF.

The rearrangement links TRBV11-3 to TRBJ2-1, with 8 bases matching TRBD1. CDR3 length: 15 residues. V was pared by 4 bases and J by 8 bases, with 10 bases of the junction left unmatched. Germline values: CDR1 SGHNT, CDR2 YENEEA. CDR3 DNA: TGTGCCAGCAGCTATAATCAGGGGGCGCACGATGAGCAGTTCTTC. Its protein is CASSYNQGAHDEQFF. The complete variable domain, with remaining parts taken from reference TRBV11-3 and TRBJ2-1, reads EAGVVQSPRYKIIEKKQPVAFWCNPISGHNTLYWYLQNLGQGPELLIRYENEEAVDDSQLPKDRFSAERLKGVDSTLKIQPAELGDSAVYLCASSYNQGAHDEQFFGPGTRLTVL.

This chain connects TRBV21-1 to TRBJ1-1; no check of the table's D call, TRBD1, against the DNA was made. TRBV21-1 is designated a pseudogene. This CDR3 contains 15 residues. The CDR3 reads CASSKETGGAGTAFF. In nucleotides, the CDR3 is TGTGCCAGCAGCAAGGAGACAGGGGGCGCCGGCACGGCTTTCTTT.

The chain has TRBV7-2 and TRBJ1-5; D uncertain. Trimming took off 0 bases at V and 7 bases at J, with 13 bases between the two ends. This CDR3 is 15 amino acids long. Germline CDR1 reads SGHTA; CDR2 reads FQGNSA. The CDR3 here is CASSLAVSVGQPQHF. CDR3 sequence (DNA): TGTGCCAGCAGCTTAGCCGTGTCTGTCGGGCAGCCCCAGCATTTT.

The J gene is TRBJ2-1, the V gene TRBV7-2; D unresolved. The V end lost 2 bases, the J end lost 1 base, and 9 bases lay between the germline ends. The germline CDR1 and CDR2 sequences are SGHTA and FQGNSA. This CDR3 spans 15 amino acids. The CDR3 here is CASSLPRLSYNEQFF. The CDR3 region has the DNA TGTGCCAGCAGCTTACCTAGATTGTCCTACAATGAGCAGTTCTTC. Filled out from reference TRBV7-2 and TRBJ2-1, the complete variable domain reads GAGVSQSPSNKVTEKGKDVELRCDPISGHTALYWYRQSLGQGLEFLIYFQGNSAPDKSGLPSDRFSAERTGGSVSTLTIQRTQQEDSAVYLCASSLPRLSYNEQFFGPGTRLTVL.

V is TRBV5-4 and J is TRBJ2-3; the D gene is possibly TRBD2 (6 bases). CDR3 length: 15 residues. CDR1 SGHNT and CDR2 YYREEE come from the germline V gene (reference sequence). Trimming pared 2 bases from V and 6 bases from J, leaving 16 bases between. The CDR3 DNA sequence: TGTGCCAGCAGCTTTGGAGGGGATCGCGGGGATACGCAGTATTTT. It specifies CASSFGGDRGDTQYF.

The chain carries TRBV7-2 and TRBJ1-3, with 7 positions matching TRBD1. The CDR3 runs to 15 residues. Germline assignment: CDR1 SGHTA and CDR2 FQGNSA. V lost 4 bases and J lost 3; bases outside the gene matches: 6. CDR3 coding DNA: TGTGCCAGCAGCTCTTCAGGGGGGCTTGGAAACACCATATATTTT. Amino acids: CASSSSGGLGNTIYF.

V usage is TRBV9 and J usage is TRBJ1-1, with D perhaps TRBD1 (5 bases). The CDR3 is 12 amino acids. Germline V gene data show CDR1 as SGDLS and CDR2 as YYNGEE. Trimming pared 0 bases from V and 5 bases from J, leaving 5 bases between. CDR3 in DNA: TGTGCCAGCAGCGTAGAGGGGACTGAAGCTTTCTTT. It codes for CASSVEGTEAFF.

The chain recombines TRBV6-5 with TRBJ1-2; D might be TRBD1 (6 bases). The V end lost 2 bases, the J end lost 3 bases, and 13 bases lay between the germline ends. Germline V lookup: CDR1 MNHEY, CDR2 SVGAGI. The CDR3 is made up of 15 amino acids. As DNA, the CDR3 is TGTGCCAGCAGTTACGGGGGCATCCAAGACTATGGCTACACCTTC. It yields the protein CASSYGGIQDYGYTF.

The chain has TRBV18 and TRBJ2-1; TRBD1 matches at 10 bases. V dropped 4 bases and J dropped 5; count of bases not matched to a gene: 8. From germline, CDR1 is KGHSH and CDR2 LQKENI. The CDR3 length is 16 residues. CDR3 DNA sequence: TGTGCCAGCTCACACCGACAGGGGGCGGGAGACAATGAGCAGTTCTTC. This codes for CASSHRQGAGDNEQFF.

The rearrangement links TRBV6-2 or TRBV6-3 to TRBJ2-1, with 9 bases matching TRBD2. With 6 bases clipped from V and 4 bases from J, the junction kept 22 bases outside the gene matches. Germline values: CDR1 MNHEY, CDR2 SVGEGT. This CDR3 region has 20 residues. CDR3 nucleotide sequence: TGTGCCAGCAGCCCCCGGACAGGAAAGGCACGTAGCGGGGGTTACAATGAGCAGTTCTTC. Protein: CASSPRTGKARSGGYNEQFF.

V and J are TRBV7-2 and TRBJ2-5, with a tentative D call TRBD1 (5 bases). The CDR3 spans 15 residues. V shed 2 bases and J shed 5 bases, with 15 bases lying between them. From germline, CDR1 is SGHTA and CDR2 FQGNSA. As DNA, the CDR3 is TGTGCCAGCAGCTTAATCAGGGTCCTTCGGGAGACCCAGTACTTC. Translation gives CASSLIRVLRETQYF.

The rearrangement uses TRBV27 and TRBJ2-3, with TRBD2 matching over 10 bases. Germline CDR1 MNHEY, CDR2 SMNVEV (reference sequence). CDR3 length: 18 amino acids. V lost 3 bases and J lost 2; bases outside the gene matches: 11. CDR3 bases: TGTGCCAGCAGTTTTGGCCTAGCGGGAGCTAGGGACACAGATACGCAGTATTTT. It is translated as CASSFGLAGARDTDTQYF.